A selection of T cell receptor beta chains follows, all from one sample in a study of blood T cell repertoires in COVID-19. The protocol was immunoSEQ multiplex PCR, while the TCRdb copy is restricted to in-frame clones and leaves out a portion. The table shows 350,000 or so clones, with about 92% occurring only once. Material for sequencing was PBMCs or T cells enriched from blood (not recorded which). The receptors originated from a woman aged 25-40 years who had recovered from COVID-19. CDR3s include the opening cysteine and the closing phenylalanine or tryptophan. D genes are given only for firm matches. Rows give clone size only sometimes, using once, few, many, or a class for an expanded clone.

clone_size,j_call,v_call,d_call,cdr3_nt,cdr3_aa
-,TRBJ1-2,TRBV30,-,TGTGCCTGGAGTAGGGACACGCATAACTATGGCTACACCTTC,CAWSRDTHNYGYTF
-,TRBJ1-3,TRBV28,TRBD1,TGTGCCAGCAGCTCGGGACAGGGGGCTGGAAACACCATATATTTT,CASSSGQGAGNTIYF
-,TRBJ1-1,TRBV12-3/TRBV12-4,-,TGTGCCAGCAGTTTGGCGGGGCAAGCTTTCTTT,CASSLAGQAFF
-,TRBJ1-2,TRBV24-1,-,TGTGCCACCAGTGATAGGGGACACACCTATGGCTACACCTTC,CATSDRGHTYGYTF
-,TRBJ2-7,TRBV4-1,TRBD1,TGCGCCAGCAGCCACCCGGGACAGGGGGCCTACGAGCAGTACTTC,CASSHPGQGAYEQYF
-,TRBJ1-1,TRBV3-1/TRBV3-2,-,TGTGCCAGCAGCCAAGCGGGTATCGGGGAAGCTTTCTTT,CASSQAGIGEAFF
-,TRBJ1-2,TRBV19,TRBD1,TGTGCCATCAGTCCAGGGGGTCAACGCTATGGCTACACCTTC,CAISPGGQRYGYTF
-,TRBJ2-1,TRBV7-2,-,TGTGCCAGCAGGAATAGACATGAAAGATACAATGAGCAGTTCTTC,CASRNRHERYNEQFF
-,TRBJ2-7,TRBV4-2,TRBD2,TGTGCCAGCAGCCAAGCAAGCGGGGGGGCCGACGAGCAGTACTTC,CASSQASGGADEQYF
-,TRBJ1-2,TRBV28,-,TGTGCCAGCAGTTTCGTGGGGGCGCCGGCTAACTATGGCTACACCTTC,CASSFVGAPANYGYTF
few,TRBJ2-7,TRBV3-1/TRBV3-2,TRBD1,TGTGCCAGCAGCTCCGGGACAGGGGGCTGGGGGGAGCAGTACTTC,CASSSGTGGWGEQYF
-,TRBJ1-6,TRBV6-5,TRBD1,TGTGCCAGCAGTTTAGGACAGGGGAGTGGTTCACCCCTCCACTTT,CASSLGQGSGSPLHF
-,TRBJ2-7,TRBV7-7,TRBD1,TGTGCTAGCAGCGCAGCTCCGGGACAGGGCTACGAGCAGTACTTC,CASSAAPGQGYEQYF
-,TRBJ1-3,TRBV11-3,-,TGTGCCAGCAGCACCTCGGGTACTGGAAACACCATATATTTT,CASSTSGTGNTIYF
-,TRBJ1-4,TRBV19,-,TGTGCCAGTAGAATGGACAGAACTAATGAAAAACTGTTTTTT,CASRMDRTNEKLFF
-,TRBJ2-1,TRBV19,-,TGTGCCAGTAATACGGGAGCAAACAATGAGCAGTTCTTC,CASNTGANNEQFF
-,TRBJ2-7,TRBV11-3,-,TGTGCCAGCAGCTTAACAGGGCGCGAGCAGTACTTC,CASSLTGREQYF
once,TRBJ2-7,TRBV9,-,TGTGCCAGCAGTAATACAGGAGAGCAGTACTTC,CASSNTGEQYF
-,TRBJ1-2,TRBV6-6,-,TGTGCCAGCAGCAAAGTCGGACAGAACTATGGCTACACCTTC,CASSKVGQNYGYTF
-,TRBJ2-2,TRBV27,TRBD1,TGTGCCAGCAGCCTTAGACAGGGGTCGGACACCGGGGAGCTGTTTTTT,CASSLRQGSDTGELFF
-,TRBJ2-7,TRBV28,TRBD1,TGTGCCAGCAGCCCACCCAGACAGGGGGCGCGTGAGCAGTACTTC,CASSPPRQGAREQYF
few,TRBJ2-7,TRBV6-2/TRBV6-3,-,TGTGCCAGCAGTTCCCGGAGGGACTCTTCCTACGAGCAGTACTTC,CASSSRRDSSYEQYF
-,TRBJ1-1,TRBV24-1,-,TGTGCCACCAGTGATGGTACTACGAACACTGAAGCTTTCTTT,CATSDGTTNTEAFF
-,TRBJ2-1,TRBV6-5,-,TGTGCCAGCAGTTCGAGGACTAATTACAATGAGCAGTTCTTC,CASSSRTNYNEQFF
-,TRBJ1-2,TRBV7-9,TRBD1,TGTGCCAGCAGTCAGGGACAGAACTATGGCTACACCTTC,CASSQGQNYGYTF
-,TRBJ1-2,TRBV5-6,-,TGTGCCAGCAGCTTGGAGACACGTAACTATGGCTACACCTTC,CASSLETRNYGYTF
once,TRBJ2-1,TRBV10-2,-,TGCGCCAGCAGTGTCAATTCCGGGACTCAAATGAGGGGTTCGAGGTTAAATGAGCAGTTCTTC,CASSVNSGTQMRGSRLNEQFF
-,TRBJ2-3,TRBV3-1/TRBV3-2,TRBD2,TGTGCCAGCAGCCAAGGGGGGACTAACACAGATACGCAGTATTTT,CASSQGGTNTDTQYF
-,TRBJ2-5,TRBV7-2,TRBD2,TGTGCCAGCAGCTTTAGCGGGGGGGCCCGGGAGACCCAGTACTTC,CASSFSGGARETQYF
once,TRBJ1-2,TRBV28,-,TGTGCCAGCAGCCGCACAGGCTATGGCTACACCTTC,CASSRTGYGYTF
few,TRBJ2-5,TRBV2,TRBD2,TGTGCCAGCAAGAGCCAACTAGCGGGGGAAGAGACCCAGTACTTC,CASKSQLAGEETQYF
-,TRBJ2-1,TRBV7-3,-,TGTGCCAGCAGCTCGGAGGGAGGCCCCTACAATGAGCAGTTCTTC,CASSSEGGPYNEQFF
-,TRBJ1-2,TRBV3-1/TRBV3-2,-,TGTGCCAGCAGCCAACGTACAGATTTACATGGCTACACCTTC,CASSQRTDLHGYTF
once,TRBJ1-3,TRBV2,-,TGTGCCAGCGAAGCGGGGCCTCAAAACACCATATATTTT,CASEAGPQNTIYF
-,TRBJ2-5,TRBV28,-,TGTGCCAGCAGTTTGAGTAGCGGCCAAGAGACCCAGTACTTC,CASSLSSGQETQYF
-,TRBJ1-5,TRBV28,TRBD1,TGTGCCAGCAGTTTATATTCAGGGGGCGTTCAGCCCCAGCATTTT,CASSLYSGGVQPQHF
few,TRBJ1-2,TRBV7-2,TRBD1,TGTGCCAGCAGCTTAGAACGGACAGGCTATGGCTACACCTTC,CASSLERTGYGYTF
once,TRBJ1-2,TRBV18,-,TGTGCCAGCTCAAATACAGCCTCGCAGACCTTAGGGGCCTATGGCTACACCTTC,CASSNTASQTLGAYGYTF
-,TRBJ1-6,TRBV5-1,-,TGCGCCAGCAGCTACAGAATACAGGGCGGTGGTAATTCACCCCTCCACTTT,CASSYRIQGGGNSPLHF
-,TRBJ1-3,TRBV19,TRBD1,TGTGCCAGTAGTTCCTTGGGACAGGCGAACACCATATATTTT,CASSSLGQANTIYF
few,TRBJ2-1,TRBV7-9,-,TGTGCCAGCAGCTTAGCTGGCGGGTACAATGAGCAGTTCTTC,CASSLAGGYNEQFF
-,TRBJ1-2,TRBV7-9,-,TGTGCCAGCAGGTCTGACGGAGCTAACTATGGCTACACCTTC,CASRSDGANYGYTF